These 32 T cell receptor beta chains share one sample of origin, sequenced in a study of shared clonotypes between healthy human individuals. Clones were read by immunoSEQ multiplex PCR, and TCRdb kept only the in-frame ones, dropping some. Of over a million clones listed, about 96% were seen once; the top ten hold 1% to 1.5%. Sequenced: naive CD4+ T cells sorted from blood. The subset here: CD45RA+ positively selected. These receptor sequences come from a man aged 25-45 years in good health.

V and J are TRBV7-6 and TRBJ2-1; perhaps TRBD2 as D (5 bases). CDR1 and CDR2 (germline): SGHVS, FNYEAQ. The V gene lost 2 bases and the J gene lost 4 bases, with 6 bases spanning the gap. The CDR3 is made up of 13 amino acids. The CDR3 DNA reads TGTGCCAGCAGCTTAAGGGAGTACAATGAGCAGTTCTTC. It is translated as CASSLREYNEQFF.

This clone was picked up one time. The chain employs TRBV7-2 and TRBJ1-1; D is unresolved. The CDR3 covers 15 residues. Trimming took off 3 bases at V and 2 bases at J, with 13 bases between the two ends. CDR1 SGHTA and CDR2 FQGNSA come from the germline V gene. The CDR3 bases are TGTGCCAGCAGCTTGGGTCTCTTTATTAACACTGAAGCTTTCTTT. Its protein product is CASSLGLFINTEAFF.

The chain has TRBV7-9 and TRBJ2-7; 9 nucleotides line up with TRBD2. The CDR3 extends over 16 amino acids. Trimming removed 4 bases from V and 1 base from J; junction bases left unmatched: 8. Germline values: CDR1 SEHNR, CDR2 FQNEAQ (reference sequence). This CDR3 is CASSSGGRARSYEQYF. As DNA, the CDR3 is TGTGCCAGCAGCTCGGGCGGGAGGGCCAGGTCCTACGAGCAGTACTTC.

V gene TRBV15 combines with J gene TRBJ2-1; TRBD1 matches at 7 bases. Germline-derived CDR1 and CDR2 are LNHNV and YYDKDF (reference sequence). There are 13 residues in the CDR3. The V gene end was trimmed by 5 bases and the J gene end by 12 bases; junction bases not matched to a gene: 10. The CDR3 spells CATSLRNTGAQFF. CDR3 bases: TGTGCCACCAGCTTAAGAAATACAGGGGCGCAGTTCTTC. Together with reference TRBV15 and TRBJ2-1, the CDR3 gives the full variable domain: DAMVIQNPRYQVTQFGKPVTLSCSQTLNHNVMYWYQQKSSQAPKLLFHYYDKDFNNEADTPDNFQSRRPNTSFCFLDIRSPGLGDTAMYLCATSLRNTGAQFFGPGTRLTVL.

V gene TRBV20-1 combines with J gene TRBJ2-3; unclear D gene. CDR1 DFQATT and CDR2 SNEGSKA come from the germline V gene (reference sequence). The CDR3 has 11 amino acids. With 1 base removed from V and 4 bases from J, the gap between germline ends came to 3 bases. CDR3 DNA sequence: TGCAGTGCTAGAGCCGCAGATACGCAGTATTTT. This sequence encodes CSARAADTQYF.

The V gene is TRBV18, the J gene TRBJ2-7; D may be TRBD1 (6 bases). CDR1 KGHSH and CDR2 LQKENI come from the germline V gene. With 1 base removed from V and 2 bases from J, the gap between germline ends came to 12 bases. The CDR3 is 15 residues long. CDR3 loop: CASSPRTDSPYEQYF. As DNA, the CDR3 is TGTGCCAGCTCACCACGTACGGACAGTCCCTACGAGCAGTACTTC.

CDR3 DNA sequence: TGTGCCACCAGCAGAGTCGGGCTCGGGCGGCCGTCTCGTGATCAGCCCCAGCATTTT. It encodes CATSRVGLGRPSRDQPQHF. V and J are TRBV15 and TRBJ1-5; D unclear. The length of the CDR3 is 19 residues. Germline assignment: CDR1 LNHNV and CDR2 YYDKDF (reference sequence). The V gene lost 1 base and the J gene lost 5 bases, with 24 bases spanning the gap.

This sequence joins TRBV28 and TRBJ1-2; D is possibly TRBD1 (5 bases). V was cut by 1 base and J by 8 bases, with 20 bases left in between. Germline CDR1 MDHEN, CDR2 SYDVKM. The CDR3 has 16 amino acids. The CDR3, as DNA: TGTGCCAGCAGTTTATCCCTTCTGGGGCAGGGTGGCGGCTACACCTTC. Protein sequence: CASSLSLLGQGGGYTF.

The chain combines TRBV29-1 with TRBJ1-1, with D possibly matching TRBD1 (5 bases). The V gene lost 7 bases and the J gene lost 4 bases, with 13 bases spanning the gap. Germline V CDR1 and CDR2: SQVTM, ANQGSEA. The CDR3 spans 12 residues. The CDR3 reads CSGGSVSTEAFF. DNA for the CDR3: TGCAGCGGGGGGTCTGTGAGCACTGAAGCTTTCTTT.

The genes are TRBV6-5 and TRBJ2-1; perhaps TRBD1 as D (6 bases). V gave up 2 bases and J gave up 3 bases, with 14 bases separating them. Germline loops: CDR1 MNHEY, CDR2 SVGAGI. CDR3 size: 16 residues. The DNA of the CDR3 is TGTGCCAGCAGTTACGCGACAGGTACTATCTACAATGAGCAGTTCTTC. Its protein is CASSYATGTIYNEQFF.

The chain carries TRBV7-2 and TRBJ2-7; TRBD2 matches at 16 bases. Germline V gene sequence: CDR1 SGHTA, CDR2 FQGNSA. V was clipped by 3 bases and J by 7 bases; unmatched bases: 12. This CDR3 is 18 amino acids long. Written as DNA, the CDR3 is TGTGCCAGCAGCTTTACCTGGGGACTAGCGGGAGGGTTGGGTGAGCAGTACTTC. This sequence encodes CASSFTWGLAGGLGEQYF. The full variable domain, with the rest looked up from reference TRBV7-2 and TRBJ2-7, is GAGVSQSPSNKVTEKGKDVELRCDPISGHTALYWYRQSLGQGLEFLIYFQGNSAPDKSGLPSDRFSAERTGGSVSTLTIQRTQQEDSAVYLCASSFTWGLAGGLGEQYFGPGTRLTVT.

Concerning this clone: The same CDR3 also results from other DNA sequences found in this sample. The chain uses TRBV20-1 and TRBJ1-3; no clear D gene. V was pared by 3 bases and J by 1 base, with 1 base between. Germline values: CDR1 DFQATT, CDR2 SNEGSKA (reference sequence). The CDR3 loop spans 11 amino acids. As DNA, the CDR3 is TGCAGTGCTAGGTCTGGAAACACCATATATTTT. As protein: CSARSGNTIYF.

The V gene is TRBV28, the J gene TRBJ1-5, with a weak D call TRBD1 (6 bases). CDR1 is MDHEN and CDR2 is SYDVKM in the germline V gene. The length of the CDR3 is 17 residues. V was cut by 6 bases and J by 5 bases, with 23 bases left in between. The CDR3 loop is CASSPSPLAAGDQPQHF. Written as DNA, the CDR3 is TGTGCCAGCAGCCCTTCCCCCCTGGCGGCAGGGGATCAGCCCCAGCATTTT.

V gene TRBV27 combines with J gene TRBJ1-5; 7 nucleotides match TRBD1. In germline, CDR1 is MNHEY, CDR2 SMNVEV (reference sequence). The junction had 7 bases not matched to a gene; V was cut back by 5 bases and J by 0 bases. This CDR3 is 16 amino acids long. The CDR3 region has the DNA TGTGCCAGCAGTCGACAGGGAGGTATTAGCAATCAGCCCCAGCATTTT. It codes for CASSRQGGISNQPQHF.

This chain joins TRBV5-1 and TRBJ2-7; 8 nucleotides line up with TRBD2. The CDR3 is made up of 18 amino acids. CDR1 SGHRS and CDR2 YFSETQ come from the germline V gene. The V segment lost 5 bases and the J segment 2 bases; nucleotides outside the gene matches: 18. The CDR3, as DNA: TGCGCCAGCAGTCTGAGATTAGCGGGACAACCACAACCCTACGAGCAGTACTTC. It is translated as CASSLRLAGQPQPYEQYF. The variable domain in full, with the rest retrieved from reference TRBV5-1 and TRBJ2-7, is KAGVTQTPRYLIKTRGQQVTLSCSPISGHRSVSWYQQTPGQGLQFLFEYFSETQRNKGNFPGRFSGRQFSNSRSEMNVSTLELGDSALYLCASSLRLAGQPQPYEQYFGPGTRLTVT.

V gene TRBV15 combines with J gene TRBJ2-1; tentatively, D is TRBD2 (5 bases). The CDR3 has 16 amino acids. Germline V gene data show CDR1 as LNHNV and CDR2 as YYDKDF (reference sequence). Trimming took 0 bases from V and 6 from J, leaving 15 bases between them. The CDR3 loop reads CATSRDKAGKTNEQFF. CDR3 bases: TGTGCCACCAGCAGAGATAAGGCCGGGAAAACCAATGAGCAGTTCTTC.

The V gene is TRBV2, the J gene TRBJ2-3; no firm D call. Germline CDR1 reads SNHLY; CDR2 reads FYNNEI. V shed 10 bases and J shed 0 bases, with 8 bases lying between them. The CDR3 sequence is 12 residues long. This CDR3 is CATLFSTDTQYF. Here the CDR3 DNA reads TGTGCCACGCTATTCAGCACAGATACGCAGTATTTT.

This rearrangement joins TRBV25-1 to TRBJ2-7; no reliable D call. The CDR3 contains 14 residues. V was cut by 3 bases and J by 3 bases, with 12 bases left in between. Germline assignment: CDR1 MGHDK and CDR2 SYGVNS. The CDR3 sequence: CASSDLGGVYEQYF. The CDR3 coding sequence is TGTGCCAGCAGTGACCTAGGCGGAGTCTACGAGCAGTACTTC.

This rearrangement joins TRBV29-1 to TRBJ1-1; TRBD1 is a possible D gene (5 bases). The ends were cut back, 0 bases at V and 3 bases at J, with 8 bases in the middle. Per germline, CDR1 SQVTM and CDR2 ANQGSEA. The CDR3 is 13 residues long. The CDR3 sequence: CSVEEGRDTEAFF. CDR3 bases: TGCAGCGTTGAAGAGGGCAGGGACACTGAAGCTTTCTTT.

V usage is TRBV19 and J usage is TRBJ2-1; D ambiguous. The V gene lost 7 bases and the J gene lost 3 bases, with 13 bases spanning the gap. Germline lookup yields CDR1 LNHDA and CDR2 SQIVND (reference sequence). The CDR3 is made up of 14 amino acids. The CDR3 spells CASMMGLDYNEQFF. The CDR3 DNA reads TGTGCCAGTATGATGGGTCTCGACTACAATGAGCAGTTCTTC.

This clone appeared once. V and J are TRBV30 and TRBJ2-1; 15 bases fit TRBD2. Looked up from germline, CDR1 is GTSNPN and CDR2 is SVGIG (reference sequence). The CDR3 length is 18 residues. V shed 5 bases and J 0 bases; nucleotides not matched to a gene: 8. CDR3: CAWDPGTSGRPSYNEQFF. Written as DNA, the CDR3 is TGTGCCTGGGACCCCGGGACTAGCGGGAGGCCCTCCTACAATGAGCAGTTCTTC.

The V gene is TRBV7-6, the J gene TRBJ2-7, with no clear D. The V end lost 8 bases, the J end lost 0 bases, and 8 bases lay between the germline ends. The germline V gene encodes CDR1 SGHVS and CDR2 FNYEAQ. CDR3 size: 12 residues. CDR3 DNA: TGTGCCAGCTTCGATAACTCCTACGAGCAGTACTTC. Its translation is CASFDNSYEQYF.

This rearrangement joins TRBV9 to TRBJ1-2, with 7 bases aligning to TRBD1. The junction had 9 bases not matched to a gene; V was cut back by 3 bases and J by 4 bases. The CDR3 is 15 amino acids. Germline CDR1 SGDLS, CDR2 YYNGEE. The CDR3 loop reads CASSAEQTGTYGYTF. The DNA for the CDR3 is TGTGCCAGCAGCGCTGAACAGACAGGGACCTATGGCTACACCTTC.

The chain uses TRBV5-1 and TRBJ2-7, with 15 bases lining up with TRBD2. Germline V gene data show CDR1 as SGHRS and CDR2 as YFSETQ. This CDR3 is 16 amino acids long. With 0 bases clipped from V and 6 bases from J, the junction kept 4 bases outside the gene matches. CDR3 in amino acids: CASSLGTSGRGLEQYF. Here the CDR3 DNA reads TGCGCCAGCAGCTTGGGGACTAGCGGGAGGGGACTCGAGCAGTACTTC.

The chain is built from TRBV25-1 and TRBJ2-1, with TRBD2 identical over 12 bases. Germline CDR1 reads MGHDK; CDR2 reads SYGVNS. There are 15 residues in the CDR3. The V segment lost 6 bases and the J segment 5 bases; nucleotides outside the gene matches: 5. This CDR3 reads CASSDTSGRHNEQFF. The CDR3 nucleotides are TGTGCCAGCAGCGATACTAGCGGGAGGCACAATGAGCAGTTCTTC.

The chain employs TRBV27 and TRBJ2-1; possible D gene TRBD2, 6 bases. Germline assignment: CDR1 MNHEY and CDR2 SMNVEV (reference sequence). The CDR3 sequence is 16 residues long. V gave up 11 bases and J gave up 3 bases, with 23 bases separating them. The CDR3 reads CAAGRPSRTHYNEQFF. DNA of the CDR3: TGTGCCGCGGGGCGGCCTAGTCGTACCCACTACAATGAGCAGTTCTTC.

This rearrangement joins TRBV10-3 to TRBJ2-1; 8 bases line up with TRBD2. Germline V gene lookup returns CDR1 ENHRY and CDR2 SYGVKD. The CDR3 has 14 amino acids. With 10 bases clipped from V and 7 bases from J, the junction kept 12 bases outside the gene matches. CDR3 nucleotides: TGTGCCACGGATAGGGGACTAGACTATAATGAGCAGTTCTTC. The encoded protein is CATDRGLDYNEQFF.

The chain carries TRBV7-9 and TRBJ2-5; 8 nucleotides match TRBD1. CDR1 and CDR2 from the germline V gene are SEHNR and FQNEAQ (reference sequence). This CDR3 is 15 amino acids long. The junction had 6 bases not matched to a gene; V was cut back by 1 base and J by 5 bases. In DNA, the CDR3 is TGTGCCAGCAGCTTAGGCACAGGGGGTCTGGAGACCCAGTACTTC. Amino acids: CASSLGTGGLETQYF.

The J gene is TRBJ1-4, the V gene TRBV2, with D unclear. The CDR3 totals 13 residues. V lost 2 bases, J lost 7 bases, and 8 bases lay in between. The germline V gene has CDR1 SNHLY and CDR2 FYNNEI. CDR3 in amino acids: CASSENAAEKLFF. The CDR3 nucleotides are TGTGCCAGCAGTGAAAACGCCGCTGAAAAACTGTTTTTT.

Worth noting for this clone: This CDR3 is also generated by other DNA sequences in the sample. The gene calls are TRBV7-9 and TRBJ2-5; weak D call: TRBD2 (6 bases). The CDR3 has 14 amino acids. Germline CDR1 reads SEHNR; CDR2 reads FQNEAQ (reference sequence). V dropped 3 bases and J dropped 2 bases, with 10 bases sitting between them. CDR3 nucleotides: TGTGCCAGCAGCTTCGTCGGGGGACAAGAGACCCAGTACTTC. Translation gives CASSFVGGQETQYF.

This clone was seen a single time. The rearrangement links TRBV19 to TRBJ2-7; maybe TRBD2 (5 bases). Trimming left V 5 bases short and J 2 bases short, with 10 bases between. The CDR3 is 13 amino acids. Germline-derived CDR1 and CDR2 are LNHDA and SQIVND (reference sequence). The CDR3 DNA reads TGTGCCAGTAGTCGCGACTATACCTACGAGCAGTACTTC. This encodes CASSRDYTYEQYF.

This rearrangement joins TRBV7-6 to TRBJ2-7, with a possible D match to TRBD2 (7 bases). V was cut by 1 base and J by 4 bases, with 17 bases left in between. The CDR3 loop spans 16 amino acids. The germline CDR1 and CDR2 sequences are SGHVS and FNYEAQ. The CDR3, as DNA: TGTGCCAGCAGCTTAGGCCTGGCTAGCGGACAGTACGAGCAGTACTTC. Encoded protein: CASSLGLASGQYEQYF.